This paragraph reports one T cell receptor (beta chain). Its binding antigen is unknown. No quality values exist for individual bases; no much larger clone is one base distant. This specimen comes from a study of shared clonotypes between healthy human individuals (dated by TCRdb to 2020 to 2021). Describing the broader study: The cohort comprised a couple of women and three men aged 18 to 49 years. The study deeply sequenced blood TCR repertoires of about 5 healthy adults to estimate repertoire size and the extent of clonotype sharing between individuals. Different laboratories and diverse techniques were used to prepare libraries and sequence TCR repertoires, to increase sequencing depth and limit assay-specific biases. Between about 0.85 and 9.5 billion PBMCs per donor were obtained by leukapheresis. What the authors observed across the whole study: Because the study included a small number of donors, the genetic and exposure-history diversity represented was limited. Sampling was restricted to blood, and TCR repertoires in tissue are likely to differ from TCR repertoires in blood. Based on pairwise subsampling, the degree of clonotype sharing among donors was expected to be affected by sequencing depth.

Germline trimming amounts to 1 base on V and 4 bases on J, with 2 as the count of junction bases outside the gene matches. The germline V gene (reference sequence) yields LNHDA for CDR1 and SQIVND for CDR2. The CDR3 sequence holds 14 residues, the cysteine and phenylalanine included. The read is trimmed to its CDR3 DNA, 42 bases read in frame from base 1. Healthy HIV-negative adults with no recently reported acute infections or vaccinations were included as donors. Only Caucasian adults living in Nashville, Tennessee, USA were represented among the donors. For unsorted samples, some 90 million PBMCs were counted, and genomic DNA was extracted using the QIAamp DNA Blood Mini kit. After blood collection by leukapheresis, PBMCs were isolated using Ficoll-Histopaque density gradient centrifugation and then cryopreserved in the vapor phase of liquid nitrogen. Using the deep immunoSEQ assay, TCR CDR3 regions were amplified from genomic DNA by multiplex PCR. Genomic DNA extracted from each cell subset was distributed evenly over all wells of several immunoSEQ 96-well plates, and each plate served as one replicate. For unsorted PBMC, each replicate PCR was loaded with about 280 ng genomic DNA, equivalent to some 27,000 T cell genomes. Ten immunoSEQ deep assay plates were used to sequence the unsorted PBMC genomic DNA. Purified libraries were measured with a Qubit 3.0 fluorometer, size-checked on a Bioanalyzer 2100, and measured again with the KAPA Library Quantification kit. Every immunoSEQ 96-well plate was sequenced on a separate single-read 150-cycle Illumina NextSeq 550 flow cell. For the original study's pipeline: Because only junctional sequences without quality scores were contained in the immunoSEQ output, filtering matching that applied to full-length reads could not be performed. Sequences were annotated with PyIR, a Python wrapper for IgBLAST v1.9, using IMGT germline references to assign V/J genes and CDR3. Reads with weak V/J assignments (E-value above 1e-6), missing CDR3, stop codons, out-of-frame junctions, or ambiguous translated residues were removed. V3J clonotypes were defined as sequences sharing the same inferred V gene, J gene, and CDR3 amino acid sequence. The percentage overlap between two repertoires was calculated by dividing the number of shared unique clonotypes by the size of the smaller repertoire. RTK rarefaction, the Chao1 estimator, and Recon v2.1 estimates of unobserved clonotypes were used to assess repertoire richness. TCRdb holds this immuneACCESS table with in-frame rearrangements only. Some clones are missing; in checked studies, unresolved V genes explain under half, and the rest has no known cause. The V and J calls and clone size come from that table; D and trimming were worked out from the DNA. This sample lists around 480,000 clones; approximately 79% were detected once. The top ten hold around an eighth of the sample.

The sequenced sample was PBMCs. The clonotype originates from a woman aged 40 to 50 in good health. Some clones in this sample may be carry-over from other donors' samples. The sequence links TRBV19 to TRBJ1-1; 8 of the junction bases match TRBD1. The DNA reads as follows: TGTGCCAGTAGTATAGGGACAGGGCTCACTGAAGCTTTCTTT. The encoded protein is CASSIGTGLTEAFF.